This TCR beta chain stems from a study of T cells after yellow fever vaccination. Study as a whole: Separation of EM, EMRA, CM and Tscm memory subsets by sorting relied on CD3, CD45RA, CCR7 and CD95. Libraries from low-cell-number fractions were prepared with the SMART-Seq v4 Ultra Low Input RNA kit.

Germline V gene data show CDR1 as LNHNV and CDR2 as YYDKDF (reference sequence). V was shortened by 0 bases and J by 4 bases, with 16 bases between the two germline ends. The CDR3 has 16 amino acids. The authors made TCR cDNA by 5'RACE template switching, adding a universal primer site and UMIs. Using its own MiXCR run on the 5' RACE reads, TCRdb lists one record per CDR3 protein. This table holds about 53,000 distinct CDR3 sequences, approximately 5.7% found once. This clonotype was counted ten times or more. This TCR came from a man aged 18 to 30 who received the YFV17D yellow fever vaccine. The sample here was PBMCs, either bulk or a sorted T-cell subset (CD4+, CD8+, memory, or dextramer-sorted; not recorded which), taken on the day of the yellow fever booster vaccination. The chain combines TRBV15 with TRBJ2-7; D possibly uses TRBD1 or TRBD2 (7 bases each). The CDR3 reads CATSREIGRGRYEQYF. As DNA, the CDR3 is TGTGCCACCAGCAGAGAGATTGGGAGGGGGCGGTACGAGCAGTACTTC.